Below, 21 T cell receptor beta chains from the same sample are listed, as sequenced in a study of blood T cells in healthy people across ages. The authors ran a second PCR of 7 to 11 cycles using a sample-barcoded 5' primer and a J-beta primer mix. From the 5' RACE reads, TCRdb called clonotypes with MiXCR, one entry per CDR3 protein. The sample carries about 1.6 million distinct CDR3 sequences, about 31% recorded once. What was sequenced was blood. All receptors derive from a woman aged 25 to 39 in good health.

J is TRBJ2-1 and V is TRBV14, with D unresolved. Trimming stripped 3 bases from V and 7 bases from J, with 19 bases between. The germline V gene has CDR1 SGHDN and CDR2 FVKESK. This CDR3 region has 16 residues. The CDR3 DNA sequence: TGTGCCAGCAGCCACCCCACCACGCCTTCGGCGAATGAGCAGTTCTTC. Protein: CASSHPTTPSANEQFF.

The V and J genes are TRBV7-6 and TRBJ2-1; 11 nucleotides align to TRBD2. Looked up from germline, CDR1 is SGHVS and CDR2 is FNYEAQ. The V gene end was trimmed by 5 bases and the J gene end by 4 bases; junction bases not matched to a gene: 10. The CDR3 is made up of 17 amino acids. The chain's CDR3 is CASSPKTSGVSYNEQFF. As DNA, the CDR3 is TGTGCCAGCAGCCCGAAGACTAGCGGGGTTTCTTACAATGAGCAGTTCTTC.

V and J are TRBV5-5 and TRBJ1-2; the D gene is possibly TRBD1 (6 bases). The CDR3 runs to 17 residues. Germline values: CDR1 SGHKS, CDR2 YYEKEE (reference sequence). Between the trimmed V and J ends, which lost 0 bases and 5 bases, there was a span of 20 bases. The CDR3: CASSLGAGVQGRYGYTF. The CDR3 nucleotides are TGTGCCAGCAGCTTGGGGGCAGGGGTTCAGGGACGATATGGCTACACCTTC.

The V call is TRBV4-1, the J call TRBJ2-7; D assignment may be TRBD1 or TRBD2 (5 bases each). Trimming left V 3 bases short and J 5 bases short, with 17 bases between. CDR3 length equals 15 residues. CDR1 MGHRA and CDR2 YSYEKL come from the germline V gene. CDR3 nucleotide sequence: TGCGCCAGCAGCCAGTTACCGGGACGGTATGACGAGCAGTACTTC. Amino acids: CASSQLPGRYDEQYF.

CDR3 region: CASSPRFREGNEQFF. CDR3 in DNA: TGTGCCAGCAGCCCTCGGTTCCGCGAGGGCAATGAGCAGTTCTTC. The chain couples TRBV9 to TRBJ2-1; D may be TRBD2 (5 bases). V was trimmed by 4 bases and J by 6 bases, leaving 17 bases between them. CDR1 and CDR2 (germline): SGDLS, YYNGEE. This CDR3 has 15 amino acids.

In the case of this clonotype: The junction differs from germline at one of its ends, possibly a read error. CDR3 nucleotide sequence: TGCAGTGCTAGAGAAAGTCTCCATCTCTATGGCCACACCTTC. Translating gives CSARESLHLYGHTF. The rearrangement links TRBV20-1 to TRBJ1-2; no reliable D call. This CDR3 has 14 amino acids. Germline values: CDR1 DFQATT, CDR2 SNEGSKA (reference sequence).

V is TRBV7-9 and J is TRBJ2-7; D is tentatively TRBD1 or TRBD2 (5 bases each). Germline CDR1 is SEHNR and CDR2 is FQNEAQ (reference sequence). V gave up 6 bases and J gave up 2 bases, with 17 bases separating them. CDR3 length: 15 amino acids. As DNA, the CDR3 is TGTGCCAGCAGTTCCGAAGGGACGGCCCCCTACGAGCAGTACTTC. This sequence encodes CASSSEGTAPYEQYF.

Here the CDR3 DNA reads TGTGCCAGCAGTGAAGAGGGGGCCAATGGCTACACCTTC. This sequence encodes CASSEEGANGYTF. The chain is built from TRBV6-1 and TRBJ1-2; 7 bases agree with TRBD1. V lost 1 base to trimming and J lost 6 bases; unmatched junction nucleotides: 2. The CDR3 contains 13 residues. The germline CDR1 and CDR2 sequences are MNHNS and SASEGT.

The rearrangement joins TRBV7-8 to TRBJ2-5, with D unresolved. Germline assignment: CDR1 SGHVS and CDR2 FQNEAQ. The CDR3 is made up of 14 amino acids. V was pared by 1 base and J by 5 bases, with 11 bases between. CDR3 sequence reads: CASSLGVEGETQYF. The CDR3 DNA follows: TGTGCCAGCAGCTTAGGAGTTGAAGGCGAGACCCAGTACTTC.

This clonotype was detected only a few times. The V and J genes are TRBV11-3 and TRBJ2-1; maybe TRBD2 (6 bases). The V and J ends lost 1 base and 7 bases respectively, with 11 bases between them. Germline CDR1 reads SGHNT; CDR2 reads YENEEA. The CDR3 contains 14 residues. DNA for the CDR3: TGTGCCAGCAGCTTAGGCGGGGAAGCTAATGAGCAGTTCTTC. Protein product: CASSLGGEANEQFF.

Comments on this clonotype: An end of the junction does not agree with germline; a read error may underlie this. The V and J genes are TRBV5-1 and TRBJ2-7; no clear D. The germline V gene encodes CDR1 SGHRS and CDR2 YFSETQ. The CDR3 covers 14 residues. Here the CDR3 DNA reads TGTGCCAGCAGCCCTGGGTCCACCTTGTACGAGCAGTACTTC. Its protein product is CASSPGSTLYEQYF.

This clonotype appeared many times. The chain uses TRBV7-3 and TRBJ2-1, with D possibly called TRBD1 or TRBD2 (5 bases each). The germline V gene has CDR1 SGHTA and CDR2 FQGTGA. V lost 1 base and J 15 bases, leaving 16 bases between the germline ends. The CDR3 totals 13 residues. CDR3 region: CASSLIAGTPRFF. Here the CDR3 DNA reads TGTGCCAGCAGCTTAATTGCCGGGACGCCGAGGTTCTTC.

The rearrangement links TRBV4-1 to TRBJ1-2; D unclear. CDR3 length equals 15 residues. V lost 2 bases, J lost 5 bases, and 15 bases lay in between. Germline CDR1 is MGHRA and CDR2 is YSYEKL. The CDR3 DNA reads TGCGCCAGCAGCCAAATTCCGGGTCAACGATATGGCTACACCTTC. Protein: CASSQIPGQRYGYTF.

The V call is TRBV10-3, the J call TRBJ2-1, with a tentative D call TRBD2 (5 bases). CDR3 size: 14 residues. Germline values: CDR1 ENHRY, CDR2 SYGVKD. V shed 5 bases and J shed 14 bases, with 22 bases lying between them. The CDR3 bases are TGTGCCATCAGTCAACACCCCGGGAAGGGTGGTGAGTTCTTC. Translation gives CAISQHPGKGGEFF.

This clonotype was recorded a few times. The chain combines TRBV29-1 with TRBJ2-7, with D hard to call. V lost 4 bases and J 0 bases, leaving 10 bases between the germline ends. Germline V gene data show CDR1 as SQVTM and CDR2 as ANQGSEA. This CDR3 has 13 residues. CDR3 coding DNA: TGCAGCGTTGGGTCCCTCAGCTCCTACGAGCAGTACTTC. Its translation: CSVGSLSSYEQYF.

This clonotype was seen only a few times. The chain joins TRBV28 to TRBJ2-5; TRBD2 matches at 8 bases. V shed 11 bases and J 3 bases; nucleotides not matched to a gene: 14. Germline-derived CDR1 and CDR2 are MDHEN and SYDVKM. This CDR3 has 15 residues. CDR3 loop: CAASKVREGEETQYF. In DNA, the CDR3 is TGTGCCGCCAGCAAGGTCCGGGAGGGGGAAGAGACCCAGTACTTC.

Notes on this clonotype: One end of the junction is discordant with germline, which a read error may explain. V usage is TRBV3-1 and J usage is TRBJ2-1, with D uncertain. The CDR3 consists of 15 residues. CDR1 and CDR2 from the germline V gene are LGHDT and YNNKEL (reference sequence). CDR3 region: CTSSQDPETQNEQFF. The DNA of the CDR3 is TGTACCAGCAGCCAAGATCCTGAGACGCAGAATGAGCAGTTCTTC.

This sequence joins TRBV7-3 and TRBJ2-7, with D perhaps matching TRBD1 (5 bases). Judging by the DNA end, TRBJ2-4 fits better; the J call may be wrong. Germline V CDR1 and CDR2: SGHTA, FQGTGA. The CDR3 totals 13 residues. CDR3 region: CASSLETADIQYF. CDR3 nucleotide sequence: TGTGCCAGCAGCTTAGAGACAGCCGACATTCAGTACTTC.

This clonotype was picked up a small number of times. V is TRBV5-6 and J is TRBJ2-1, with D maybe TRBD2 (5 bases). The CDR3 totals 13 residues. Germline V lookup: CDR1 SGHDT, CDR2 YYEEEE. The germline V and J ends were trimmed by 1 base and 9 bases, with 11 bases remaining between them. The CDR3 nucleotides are TGTGCCAGCAGCTTGCATTCACGGGGTGAGCAGTTCTTC. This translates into CASSLHSRGEQFF.

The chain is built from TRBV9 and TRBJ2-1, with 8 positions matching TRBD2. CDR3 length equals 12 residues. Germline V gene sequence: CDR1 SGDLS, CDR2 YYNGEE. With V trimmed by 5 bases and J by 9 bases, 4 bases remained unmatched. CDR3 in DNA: TGTGCCAGCAGACGGGGGGGCAGTGAGCAGTTCTTC. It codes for CASRRGGSEQFF.

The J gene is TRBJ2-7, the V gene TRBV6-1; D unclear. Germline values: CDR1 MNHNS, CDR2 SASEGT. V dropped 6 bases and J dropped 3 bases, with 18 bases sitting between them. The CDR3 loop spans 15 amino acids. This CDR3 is CASRDNALGNYEQYF. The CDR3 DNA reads TGTGCCAGCAGAGACAACGCCCTGGGGAACTACGAGCAGTACTTC.